This TCR beta chain was found in a study of cytomegalovirus exposure and HLA in healthy donors. Findings and caveats of the study: The study had only CMV serostatus as immune exposure information. Cytomegalovirus-associated TCR beta chains were listed, numbering roughly 150.

This clone was observed once. Antigen specificity is unknown. This CDR3 region has 14 residues. V was clipped by 4 bases and J by 4 bases, with 13 bases between them. Germline CDR1 is PRHDT and CDR2 is FYEKMQ (reference sequence). With 60 Vbeta and 13 Jbeta primers, the PCR was carried out. Assay: immunoSEQ multiplex PCR; the TCRdb copy retains only in-frame clones and omits some. The top ten hold about 14% of the sample, which has tens of thousands of clones, under 80% seen once. Donors counted as nominally healthy when sampled, yet unrecorded immune exposures were likely. The specimen sequenced was PBMCs. The chain links TRBV13 to TRBJ1-1; D remains unclear. The clonotype originates from a male donor in good health and CMV-seropositive. Written as DNA, the CDR3 is TGTGCCAGCAGCTGGCGAACGGGGAGCACTGAAGCTTTCTTT. As protein: CASSWRTGSTEAFF.